These T cell receptor beta chains were read from a single sample in a study of a mutant IDH1 vaccine in newly diagnosed glioma. These receptors have no known antigen. Assay: immunoSEQ multiplex PCR; the TCRdb copy retains only in-frame clones and omits some. The table shows about 47,000 clones, with 88% occurring only once. Sequenced here: PBMCs, sampled from a glioma patient whose treatment included an IDH1 peptide vaccine. These receptors all stem from a middle-aged woman with glioma. Both conserved end residues are part of each CDR3. The D gene is left open where the match is weak. Clone size is stated in some rows and not others, as once, few, many or a class when expanded.

>TRBJ2-2|TRBV7-8|NA|TRBD1
CASSLVRQGTGELFF
TGTGCCAGCAGCTTAGTGAGACAGGGTACGGGGGAGCTGTTTTTT
>TRBJ2-3|TRBV4-3|NA|TRBD1
CASSVTLSAGGSPDTQYF
TGCGCCAGCAGCGTGACCTTGAGCGCAGGGGGAAGTCCAGATACGCAGTATTTT
>TRBJ2-7|TRBV5-1|NA|TRBD1
CASSLVETGGIYEQYF
TGCGCCAGCAGCTTGGTGGAGACAGGGGGGATCTACGAGCAGTACTTC
>TRBJ2-4|TRBV5-1|NA|NA
CASSLSAVVGNIQYF
TGCGCCAGCAGCCTGTCTGCGGTTGTAGGAAACATTCAGTACTTC
>TRBJ2-7|TRBV6-1|NA|NA
CASSESGLNFLFEQYF
TGTGCCAGCAGTGAATCGGGACTGAATTTCCTCTTCGAGCAGTACTTC
>TRBJ2-7|TRBV2|NA|NA
CASSELSYEQYF
TGTGCCAGCAGTGAATTGAGTTACGAGCAGTACTTC
>TRBJ1-2|TRBV5-6|NA|NA
CASSLGRNYGYTF
TGTGCCAGCAGCTTGGGCAGGAACTATGGCTACACCTTC
>TRBJ1-1|TRBV19|few|NA
CASSIWVSSMNTEAFF
TGTGCCAGTAGTATTTGGGTCTCGAGCATGAACACTGAAGCTTTCTTT
>TRBJ2-1|TRBV19|NA|NA
CASSTLAGYNEQFF
TGTGCCAGTAGTACCCTAGCAGGATACAATGAGCAGTTCTTC
>TRBJ1-5|TRBV2|NA|NA
CASSEALGGRKDQPQHF
TGTGCCAGCAGTGAAGCTCTCGGGGGGAGAAAGGATCAGCCCCAGCATTTT
>TRBJ2-7|TRBV6-6|NA|NA
CASSYLTTTVYEQYF
TGTGCCAGCAGTTACCTCACCACCACCGTCTACGAGCAGTACTTC
>TRBJ2-1|TRBV4-1|NA|NA
CASSQGPIRGGHIGGEQFF
TGCGCCAGCAGCCAAGGCCCCATTAGGGGGGGCCATATCGGGGGTGAGCAGTTCTTC
>TRBJ2-5|TRBV11-2|NA|NA
CASSLGRQETQYF
TGTGCCAGCAGCTTGGGCAGACAAGAGACCCAGTACTTC
>TRBJ1-2|TRBV29-1|NA|NA
CSVGRPRDVNGYTF
TGCAGCGTGGGCAGGCCCCGGGACGTCAATGGCTACACCTTC